This entry lists 28 T cell receptor beta chains sequenced from one sample in a study of T-cell reconstitution after alpha-beta-depleted transplantation in children. Molecular barcoding with unique molecular identifiers was used for the TCRbeta library. TCRdb independently ran MiXCR on the PCR reads; one entry per CDR3 protein. The sample lists roughly 500,000 distinct CDR3 sequences, 10% occurring once. Sequenced here: PBMCs, sampled before TCRalphabeta/CD19-depleted stem cell transplant. The receptors stem from a child younger than 10 with inherited bone marrow failure, due to receive a stem cell transplant.

The sample holds many counts of this clonotype. The rearrangement joins TRBV4-3 to TRBJ2-5; the match to TRBD1 covers 8 bases. J was trimmed by 2 bases and V by 2 bases; bases with no gene match: 1. Germline CDR1 is LGHNA and CDR2 is YSLEER. CDR3 length: 14 amino acids. The CDR3 region has the DNA TGCGCCAGCAGCCAATACAGGGGGCAAGAGACCCAGTACTTC. It specifies CASSQYRGQETQYF.

V is TRBV27 and J is TRBJ2-1; the match to TRBD2 covers 7 bases. The CDR3 spans 15 residues. CDR1 is MNHEY, CDR2 SMNVEV, per germline (reference sequence). With V trimmed by 3 bases and J by 8 bases, 10 bases remained unmatched. Written as DNA, the CDR3 is TGTGCCAGCAGTTTTTCGCGGGAGTCTCCTCATGAGCAGTTCTTC. Translation: CASSFSRESPHEQFF.

The V gene is TRBV19, the J gene TRBJ1-1, with TRBD1 identical over 8 bases. This CDR3 comprises 13 residues. The trim removed 9 bases at V and 0 bases at J, leaving 3 bases unmatched. Germline CDR1 and CDR2: LNHDA and SQIVND (reference sequence). CDR3 amino acids: CASGQGLNTEAFF. The CDR3 coding sequence is TGTGCCAGCGGACAGGGCCTGAACACTGAAGCTTTCTTT.

This clonotype was seen at least ten times. This chain joins TRBV12-3 or TRBV12-4 and TRBJ2-2; possible D gene TRBD2, 6 bases. The CDR3 is made up of 14 amino acids. The V and J ends lost 3 bases and 7 bases respectively, with 12 bases between them. This CDR3 reads CASSFASDVGELFF. For the CDR3, the DNA is TGTGCCAGCAGTTTCGCTAGCGACGTCGGGGAGCTGTTTTTT.

At least ten counts were recorded for this clonotype. The chain employs TRBV6-2 or TRBV6-3 and TRBJ2-2, with D perhaps matching TRBD1 (6 bases). With 8 bases removed from V and 6 bases from J, the gap between germline ends came to 10 bases. Germline V gives CDR1 MNHEY, CDR2 SVGEGT. This CDR3 is 12 amino acids long. The CDR3 coding sequence is TGTGCCAGCGGCTACAGGGCCGGGGAGCTGTTTTTT. This translates into CASGYRAGELFF.

In its sample, this clonotype was seen many times. The J gene is TRBJ2-7, the V gene TRBV5-1, with 9 positions matching TRBD2. Per the germline V gene, CDR1 is SGHRS and CDR2 is YFSETQ. V was pared by 2 bases and J by 4 bases, with 4 bases of the junction left unmatched. This CDR3 spans 14 amino acids. DNA of the CDR3: TGCGCCAGCAGCTTTGGTCTAGCGGGGTACGAGCAGTACTTC. It translates to CASSFGLAGYEQYF.

This clonotype was observed many times. The chain has TRBV24-1 and TRBJ2-7, with TRBD1 matching 8 bases. Germline trimming cut 5 bases from V and 12 bases from J; bases unmatched to any gene: 5. The germline gives CDR1 KGHDR, CDR2 SFDVKD. CDR3 length: 11 residues. CDR3 residues: CATSGQGTWYF. The CDR3 bases are TGTGCCACCAGTGGACAGGGGACGTGGTACTTC.

In the case of this clonotype: The junction does not match germline at one end; this may be a read error. CDR3 bases: TGTGCCAGCAGTTCCGGGCTAGCGGGGAATGACCAGTTCTTC. It translates to CASSSGLAGNDQFF. The chain joins TRBV6-2 or TRBV6-3 to TRBJ2-1; 9 nucleotides match TRBD2. The CDR3 consists of 14 residues. CDR1 MNHEY and CDR2 SVGEGT come from the germline V gene.

This clonotype was counted many times. The rearrangement joins TRBV7-2 to TRBJ2-4; TRBD2 matches 11 bases. Germline CDR1 is SGHTA and CDR2 is FQGNSA. The length of the CDR3 is 17 residues. V lost 2 bases to trimming and J lost 6 bases; unmatched junction nucleotides: 9. The CDR3 DNA follows: TGTGCCAGCAGCTTATTATATACGGGACTAGCGGTAAACATTCAGTACTTC. Protein product: CASSLLYTGLAVNIQYF.

V gene TRBV20-1 combines with J gene TRBJ2-1; TRBD1 matches 10 bases. From germline, CDR1 is DFQATT and CDR2 SNEGSKA (reference sequence). J was trimmed by 7 bases and V by 5 bases; bases with no gene match: 8. The CDR3 consists of 14 residues. The chain's CDR3 is CSAGRDRGINEQFF. CDR3 DNA: TGCAGTGCTGGCCGGGACAGGGGTATAAATGAGCAGTTCTTC.

The J gene is TRBJ2-7, the V gene TRBV13; no clear D. Germline CDR1 is PRHDT and CDR2 is FYEKMQ (reference sequence). This CDR3 spans 13 amino acids. V was pared by 2 bases and J by 5 bases, with 10 bases between. The CDR3 here is CASSLLVVDEQYF. The CDR3 DNA sequence: TGTGCCAGCAGCTTACTCGTGGTCGACGAGCAGTACTTC.

This clonotype was found many times. The gene calls are TRBV4-3 and TRBJ2-7; either TRBD1 or TRBD2 may fit D (5 bases each). Trimming left V 4 bases short and J 0 bases short, with 7 bases between. The germline CDR1 and CDR2 sequences are LGHNA and YSLEER. CDR3 length: 13 amino acids. The CDR3 reads CASSRDPSYEQYF. CDR3 bases: TGCGCCAGCAGCCGGGACCCCTCCTACGAGCAGTACTTC.

This clonotype has ten or more counts. The CDR3 sequence is CSVENRLNTEAFF. The CDR3 nucleotides are TGCAGCGTTGAGAACCGCTTGAACACTGAAGCTTTCTTT. This chain connects TRBV29-1 to TRBJ1-1; D ambiguous. The length of the CDR3 is 13 residues. Germline V gives CDR1 SQVTM, CDR2 ANQGSEA. The V end lost 3 bases, the J end lost 0 bases, and 8 bases lay between the germline ends.

This clonotype was recorded at least ten times. This sequence joins TRBV6-1 and TRBJ2-2, with D unclear. The CDR3 sequence is 14 residues long. Trimming stripped 6 bases from V and 7 bases from J, with 15 bases between. From germline, CDR1 is MNHNS and CDR2 SASEGT. DNA of the CDR3: TGTGCCAGCAGCGACGGGCCCCTAGTCGGGGAGCTGTTTTTT. This gives the protein CASSDGPLVGELFF.

This clonotype has at least ten counts. The V gene is TRBV12-3 or TRBV12-4, the J gene TRBJ2-7; D is unresolved. The CDR3 contains 12 residues. Trimming cost V 1 base and J 3 bases, with 4 bases left between them. The CDR3, as DNA: TGTGCCAGCAGTTTAGGATTCTACGAGCAGTACTTC. Translating it yields CASSLGFYEQYF.

This clonotype was counted only a few times. The chain links TRBV9 to TRBJ2-1; the D is unclear. Trimming stripped 2 bases from V and 9 bases from J, with 6 bases between. Germline V gene lookup returns CDR1 SGDLS and CDR2 YYNGEE. This CDR3 has 11 residues. The CDR3 is CASSVEAEQFF. CDR3 in DNA: TGTGCCAGCAGCGTGGAAGCTGAGCAGTTCTTC.

Ten or more counts support this clonotype. CDR3 bases: TGCAGCGTCTCCGGGACAGGGGGAAAGACCCAGTACTTC. This gives the protein CSVSGTGGKTQYF. The chain joins TRBV29-1 to TRBJ2-5; 11 bases are shared with TRBD1. The CDR3 has 13 amino acids. CDR1 is SQVTM and CDR2 is ANQGSEA in the germline V gene. The V segment lost 6 bases and the J segment 6 bases; nucleotides outside the gene matches: 6.

The chain links TRBV24-1 to TRBJ2-3, with 14 bases lining up with TRBD2. J gave up 2 bases and V 11 bases, and 26 bases lay outside the gene matches. Germline CDR1 KGHDR, CDR2 SFDVKD. The CDR3 is 22 amino acids. CDR3 coding DNA: TGTGCCATCAATACCAACACCTCTGGGACTAGCGGGAGAATCCTTGACACAGATACGCAGTATTTT. The encoded protein is CAINTNTSGTSGRILDTDTQYF.

Note on this clonotype: A much larger clone differs by one base, so this may be a read error. The genes are TRBV7-8 and TRBJ2-2, with D unclear. V shed 5 bases and J shed 2 bases, with 12 bases lying between them. Germline values: CDR1 SGHVS, CDR2 FQNEAQ. The CDR3 runs 15 residues. The CDR3 coding sequence is TGTGCCAGCAGCCTCCCTCCAATTAACACCGGGGAGCTGTTTTTT. Amino acids: CASSLPPINTGELFF.

This clonotype appeared many times. V and J are TRBV6-5 and TRBJ2-3; D gene ambiguous. The ends were cut back, 2 bases at V and 0 bases at J, with 6 bases in the middle. Germline V gives CDR1 MNHEY, CDR2 SVGAGI. The CDR3 runs to 14 residues. CDR3 nucleotides: TGTGCCAGCAGTTACGTCCAGAGCACAGATACGCAGTATTTT. Amino acid sequence: CASSYVQSTDTQYF.

This clonotype was observed many times. V gene TRBV12-3 or TRBV12-4 combines with J gene TRBJ2-5; D ambiguous. CDR3 length equals 12 residues. V dropped 3 bases and J dropped 5 bases, with 7 bases sitting between them. The CDR3 protein is CASSFIRETQYF. DNA of the CDR3: TGTGCCAGCAGTTTCATCCGGGAGACCCAGTACTTC.

This clonotype was picked up many times. The chain employs TRBV7-2 and TRBJ2-3, with TRBD2 as a possible D gene (6 bases). Germline values: CDR1 SGHTA, CDR2 FQGNSA. The CDR3 runs to 13 residues. V gave up 3 bases and J gave up 10 bases, with 14 bases separating them. CDR3 protein: CASSLYFGRAQYF. The CDR3 region has the DNA TGTGCCAGCAGCTTGTATTTCGGGAGAGCGCAGTATTTT.

Ten or more counts support this clonotype. V usage is TRBV20-1 and J usage is TRBJ2-7; TRBD2 matches 9 bases. The junction had 8 bases not matched to a gene; V was cut back by 6 bases and J by 2 bases. The CDR3 loop spans 14 amino acids. Germline CDR1 reads DFQATT; CDR2 reads SNEGSKA (reference sequence). CDR3 sequence: CSARRGGRAYEQYF. The DNA for the CDR3 is TGCAGTGCCCGGAGGGGCGGGAGGGCCTACGAGCAGTACTTC.

This clonotype has at least ten counts. The J gene is TRBJ2-3, the V gene TRBV5-6; 10 bases agree with TRBD2. After removal of 4 bases from V and 3 bases from J, the junction contained 2 bases not matched to a gene. The CDR3 length is 14 residues. Germline lookup yields CDR1 SGHDT and CDR2 YYEEEE. The CDR3 loop is CASSHSGRTDTQYF. The CDR3, as DNA: TGTGCCAGCAGCCATAGCGGGAGGACAGATACGCAGTATTTT.

This clonotype was counted ten times or more. V is TRBV28 and J is TRBJ1-2, with D hard to call. Trimming took 1 base from V and 7 from J, leaving 13 bases between them. Germline assignment: CDR1 MDHEN and CDR2 SYDVKM. The CDR3 length is 14 residues. The CDR3 bases are TGTGCCAGCAGTTTATTGGCCAGTACGGCTGGCTACACCTTC. Its protein product is CASSLLASTAGYTF.

This clonotype was picked up many times. The chain employs TRBV29-1 and TRBJ1-2; 9 positions match TRBD1. This CDR3 contains 17 residues. CDR1 is SQVTM, CDR2 ANQGSEA, per germline. V lost 1 base, J lost 7 bases, and 16 bases stayed unmatched. DNA of the CDR3: TGCAGCGTTGAAGCCCCCTGGGACAGGGTAACTATCAGTGGCTACACCTTC. It translates to CSVEAPWDRVTISGYTF.

This clonotype was detected many times. This chain links TRBV12-3 or TRBV12-4 with TRBJ2-7, with D perhaps matching TRBD1 or TRBD2 (5 bases each). There are 14 residues in the CDR3. The ends were cut back, 7 bases at V and 6 bases at J, with 19 bases in the middle. The CDR3 DNA is TGTGCCAGCACCCCGGGGCAGGATTACTGCGAGCAGTACTTC. The encoded protein is CASTPGQDYCEQYF.

This clonotype was counted many times. This chain's CDR3 is CSVVTAGEQFF. CDR3 in DNA: TGCAGCGTAGTGACTGCGGGTGAGCAGTTCTTC. V is TRBV29-1 and J is TRBJ2-1, with D maybe TRBD2 (5 bases). Germline CDR1 is SQVTM and CDR2 is ANQGSEA. The CDR3 runs to 11 residues. Trimming pared 6 bases from V and 9 bases from J, leaving 12 bases between.